The 16 T cell receptor beta chains presented below share a single source sample, sequenced in a study of PD-1 blockade in classical Hodgkin lymphoma. Using immunoSEQ multiplex PCR, the repertoire was profiled, and TCRdb retains in-frame clones only, with some absent. The repertoire holds about 24,000 clones, with 65% to 80% as singletons. Time point defined: cycle 4 day 1 (C4D1), after around six weeks of nivolumab. The patients all showed relapse after autologous stem cell transplantation, while their brentuximab vedotin exposure varied. The source was peripheral blood mononuclear cells (PBMCs), collected before the fourth cycle of nivolumab. Receptors were obtained from a human donor with classical Hodgkin lymphoma.

This clone has just a few counts. V is TRBV5-1 and J is TRBJ1-1; D possibly corresponds to TRBD1 (6 bases). Germline V gene sequence: CDR1 SGHRS, CDR2 YFSETQ. The CDR3 sequence is 15 residues long. Trimming shortened V by 6 bases and J by 0 bases, and 15 bases separated the two germline ends. CDR3 residues: CASKVIDRMNTEAFF. The CDR3 DNA reads TGCGCCAGCAAAGTAATTGACAGGATGAACACTGAAGCTTTCTTT.

The chain joins TRBV11-2 to TRBJ2-3; 8 nucleotides align to TRBD1. Germline loops: CDR1 SGHAT, CDR2 FQNNGV. J was trimmed by 1 base and V by 6 bases; bases with no gene match: 0. The CDR3 runs to 13 residues. The CDR3 sequence: CASRGQGTDTQYF. The CDR3 nucleotides read TGTGCCAGCAGGGGACAGGGCACAGATACGCAGTATTTT.

This rearrangement joins TRBV7-2 to TRBJ1-5; D is possibly TRBD1 (5 bases). The CDR3 extends over 13 amino acids. In germline, CDR1 is SGHTA, CDR2 FQGNSA. Trimming took 4 bases from V and 3 from J, leaving 7 bases between them. The CDR3 DNA follows: TGTGCCAGCAGCTCGGGACCCAATCAGCCCCAGCATTTT. It codes for CASSSGPNQPQHF.

This chain links TRBV11-3 with TRBJ2-3; TRBD1 is a possible D gene (5 bases). V was pared by 8 bases and J by 0 bases, with 12 bases between. Germline V gene sequence: CDR1 SGHNT, CDR2 YENEEA. This CDR3 region has 14 residues. As DNA, the CDR3 is TGTGCCAGCGCTAATAGGGGAAGCACAGATACGCAGTATTTT. It encodes CASANRGSTDTQYF.

The chain joins TRBV6-5 to TRBJ2-1; TRBD1 matches 9 bases. V lost 7 bases and J lost 7; bases outside the gene matches: 8. Germline CDR1 and CDR2: MNHEY and SVGAGI. CDR3 size: 14 residues. CDR3 sequence (DNA): TGTGCCAGCACTGGGACAGGGAGGGGGAATGAGCAGTTCTTC. This sequence encodes CASTGTGRGNEQFF.

V gene TRBV5-1 combines with J gene TRBJ2-2; 9 nucleotides agree with TRBD2. Trimming cost V 0 bases and J 6 bases; bases outside gene matches: 6. This CDR3 comprises 16 residues. Germline V gene data show CDR1 as SGHRS and CDR2 as YFSETQ. The CDR3, as DNA: TGCGCCAGCAGCTTGGGGGTAGCGGGGGCCTCCGGGGAGCTGTTTTTT. Translating it yields CASSLGVAGASGELFF.

This clone came up once. The CDR3 sequence: CASSYNKGTEAFF. Written as DNA, the CDR3 is TGTGCCAGCAGCTATAACAAGGGCACTGAAGCTTTCTTT. V and J are TRBV5-4 and TRBJ1-1; D not resolved. Trimming cost V 3 bases and J 4 bases, with 10 bases left between them. The CDR3 length is 13 residues. CDR1 is SGHNT and CDR2 is YYREEE in the germline V gene (reference sequence).

This clone was observed a single time. V gene TRBV6-5 combines with J gene TRBJ1-6; a weak D match, TRBD1 (5 bases). V shed 2 bases and J shed 9 bases, with 8 bases lying between them. This CDR3 contains 13 residues. The germline CDR1 and CDR2 sequences are MNHEY and SVGAGI. The CDR3 is CASSYKRGSPLHF. For the CDR3, the DNA is TGTGCCAGCAGTTACAAAAGGGGTTCACCCCTCCACTTT.

For the CDR3, the DNA is TGTGCCAGCTCTCCCACAACTATGGTGCAAGAGACCCAGTACTTC. Protein: CASSPTTMVQETQYF. The rearrangement joins TRBV18 to TRBJ2-5; no firm D call. Germline values: CDR1 KGHSH, CDR2 LQKENI. Trimming left V 6 bases short and J 2 bases short, with 16 bases between. The CDR3 runs to 15 residues.

The chain has TRBV18 and TRBJ2-7, with D perhaps given as TRBD1 or TRBD2 (5 bases each). Per germline, CDR1 KGHSH and CDR2 LQKENI. CDR3 size: 14 residues. The V end lost 0 bases, the J end lost 6 bases, and 12 bases lay between the germline ends. The CDR3 region is CASSPPSGTREQYF. Here the CDR3 DNA reads TGTGCCAGCTCACCACCGTCAGGGACGCGCGAGCAGTACTTC.

In the case of this clone: This same CDR3 is encoded by further DNA sequences in the sample. V usage is TRBV5-5 and J usage is TRBJ1-5; D may be TRBD1 (6 bases). Germline CDR1 SGHKS, CDR2 YYEKEE (reference sequence). The CDR3 contains 14 residues. Trimming took off 3 bases at V and 6 bases at J, with 13 bases between the two ends. The CDR3 coding sequence is TGTGCCAGCAGCTCCTACAGGGAGGGTCAGCCCCAGCATTTT. Translation gives CASSSYREGQPQHF.

The gene calls are TRBV21-1 and TRBJ2-3; the tabulated D call, TRBD1, remains unverified against the DNA. TRBV21-1 is marked as a pseudogene. The CDR3 length is 15 residues. The CDR3 region is CASSKTTASTDTQYF. CDR3 DNA: TGTGCCAGCAGCAAGACAACAGCTAGCACAGATACGCAGTATTTT.

The CDR3 region is CASSEINLGGNQPQHF. Here the CDR3 DNA reads TGTGCCAGCAGTGAAATTAATCTGGGAGGGAATCAGCCCCAGCATTTT. V and J are TRBV2 and TRBJ1-5, with no clear D. The CDR3 consists of 16 residues. Between the trimmed V and J ends, which lost 2 bases and 4 bases, there was a span of 15 bases. Germline values: CDR1 SNHLY, CDR2 FYNNEI.

The chain has TRBV7-9 and TRBJ1-2; D uncertain. Germline CDR1 SEHNR, CDR2 FQNEAQ (reference sequence). The CDR3 runs to 16 residues. V was pared by 4 bases and J by 1 base, with 16 bases between. The CDR3 region is CASSSRAQTLNYGYTF. The CDR3 DNA follows: TGTGCCAGCAGCTCGAGGGCCCAGACCCTTAACTATGGCTACACCTTC.

V gene TRBV6-9 combines with J gene TRBJ1-1; weak D call: TRBD1 (5 bases). The CDR3 is made up of 11 amino acids. V was clipped by 6 bases and J by 10 bases, with 12 bases between them. CDR1 is MNHGY and CDR2 is SVAAGI in the germline V gene. Here the CDR3 reads CASRVTVGAFF. CDR3 DNA: TGTGCCAGCAGGGTGACAGTGGGAGCTTTCTTT.

This clone was detected a few times. V usage is TRBV5-1 and J usage is TRBJ1-6; D unclear. V was pared by 1 base and J by 7 bases, with 6 bases between. Germline CDR1 is SGHRS and CDR2 is YFSETQ. The CDR3 is made up of 13 amino acids. The CDR3 bases are TGCGCCAGCAGCTTGAATATGAATTCACCCCTCCACTTT. This gives the protein CASSLNMNSPLHF.